This T cell receptor (beta chain) was captured by sequencing in a study of CD4 T cells in relation to SARS-CoV-2 and coronaviruses. On the study more broadly: ViraFEST: approximately nine-day antigen culture of PBMCs, then TCR beta CDR3 sequencing.

CD4 enrichment then naive enrichment separated naive from memory CD4+ cells. Naive or memory CD4+ cells were cultured 1:1 with T cell-depleted PBMCs plus CEF. General study findings and limits: Monoreactive clones expanded significantly more to SARS-CoV-2 than crossreactive clones did.

Of note for this clone: Its matching antigen is unknown.

The CDR3 runs 13 residues. Trimming pared 1 base from V and 2 bases from J, leaving 7 bases between. Germline CDR1 reads GTSNPN; CDR2 reads SVGIG (reference sequence). Sequencing was performed with immunoSEQ multiplex PCR; in TCRdb, only in-frame clones are kept and a portion is missing. The table has 43,000 or so clones, around 80% seen once. This sequence joins TRBV30 and TRBJ2-3; D remains unclear. The sequence was obtained from an adult with COVID-19. Sequenced material: naive CD4+ T cells from PBMCs, cultured in vitro. The subset: naive CD4+ T cells isolated by negative enrichment. As DNA, the CDR3 is TGTGCCTGGAGTGCGGGCCTCACAGATACGCAGTATTTT. Its protein product is CAWSAGLTDTQYF.